This paragraph covers one TCR beta chain sequence. The antigen is undetermined. Clinical symptoms, serum thyroxine, TRAb, thyroid ultrasound and orbital computed tomography were relied on for diagnosis. Trimming removed 4 bases at V and 4 bases at J, with 11 bases between. The CDR3 spans 14 residues. The germline V gene has CDR1 SGDLS and CDR2 YYNGEE. Using RNA transcripts, the TCR beta CDR3 regions were amplified. An opening RT-PCR round employed HTBI primers and preceded a second-round multiplex PCR. TCRdb re-called the multiplex PCR reads through MiXCR, storing one row per CDR3 protein. This sample has about 550,000 distinct CDR3 sequences, with about two fifths found just once. This sample was taken from a study of Graves' ophthalmopathy and Graves' hyperthyroidism. Across the study: By definition, stable hyperthyroidism involved no ophthalmopathy within 18 months of follow-up.

Overall study findings and caveats: Detected in blood as well were most expanded thyroid clonotypes with frequency above 0.001. For separating ophthalmopathy from stable hyperthyroidism, a 13-signature model gave roughly 90% sensitivity and roughly 77% specificity.

The material sequenced was peripheral blood or thyroid tissue (not recorded which). The genes are TRBV9 and TRBJ2-2; D remains unclear. The source of this sequence is an adult man with Graves' hyperthyroidism. The CDR3 nucleotides are TGTGCCAGCAGCCAAGGGCAGACCACCGGGGAGCTGTTTTTT. This translates into CASSQGQTTGELFF.